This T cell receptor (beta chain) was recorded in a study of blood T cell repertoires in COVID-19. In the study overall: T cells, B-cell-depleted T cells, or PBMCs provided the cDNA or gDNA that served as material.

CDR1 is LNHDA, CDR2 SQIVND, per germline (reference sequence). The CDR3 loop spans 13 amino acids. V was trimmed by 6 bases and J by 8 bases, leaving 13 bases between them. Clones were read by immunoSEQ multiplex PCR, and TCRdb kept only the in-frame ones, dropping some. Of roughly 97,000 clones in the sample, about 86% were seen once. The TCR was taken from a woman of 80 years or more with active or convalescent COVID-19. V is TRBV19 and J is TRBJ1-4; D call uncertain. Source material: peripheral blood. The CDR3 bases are TGTGCCAGTAGGACCGACGCGGCGGAAAAACTGTTTTTT. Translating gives CASRTDAAEKLFF. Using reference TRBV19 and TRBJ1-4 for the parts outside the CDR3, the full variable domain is DGGITQSPKYLFRKEGQNVTLSCEQNLNHDAMYWYRQDPGQGLRLIYYSQIVNDFQKGDIAEGYSVSREKKESFPLTVTSAQKNPTAFYLCASRTDAAEKLFFGSGTQLSVL.